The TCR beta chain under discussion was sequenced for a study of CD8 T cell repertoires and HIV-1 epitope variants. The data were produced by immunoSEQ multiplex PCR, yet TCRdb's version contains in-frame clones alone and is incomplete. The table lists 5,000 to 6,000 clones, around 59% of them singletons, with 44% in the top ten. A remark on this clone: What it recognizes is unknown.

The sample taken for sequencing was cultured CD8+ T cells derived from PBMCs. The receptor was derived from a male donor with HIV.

The CDR3 nucleotides are TGTGCCAGCAGCAACGGGGACTTCGTGGATACGCAGTATTTT. Amino acids: CASSNGDFVDTQYF. The J gene is TRBJ2-3, the V gene TRBV25-1; D may be TRBD2 (6 bases). The CDR3 length is 14 residues. V lost 6 bases, J lost 6 bases, and 16 bases lay in between. Germline V lookup: CDR1 MGHDK, CDR2 SYGVNS. The variable domain in full, with the rest retrieved from reference TRBV25-1 and TRBJ2-3, is EADIYQTPRYLVIGTGKKITLECSQTMGHDKMYWYQQDPGMELHLIHYSYGVNSTEKGDLSSESTVSRIRTEHFPLTLESARPSHTSQYLCASSNGDFVDTQYFGPGTRLTVL.